The sequence of this TCR beta chain was determined in a study of identical twins. After template switching added a universal primer site, the resulting cDNA carried unique molecular identifiers. TCRdb analysed the 5' RACE reads with MiXCR anew, one entry per CDR3 protein. The data hold 1.5 million or so distinct CDR3 sequences, with around 33% observed a single time. In this sample, this clonotype turned up many times. The CDR3 has 15 residues. CDR1 and CDR2 (germline): ENHRY, SYGVKD. V gave up 0 bases and J gave up 2 bases, with 9 bases separating them. The chain carries TRBV10-3 and TRBJ2-3; D uncertain. Material: cord blood. The TCR originated in a newborn girl in good health. The CDR3: CAISESGGSTDTQYF. The CDR3 bases are TGTGCCATCAGTGAGTCGGGCGGATCCACAGATACGCAGTATTTT.